This TCR beta chain is from a study of CD8+ T cells in alopecia areata. The treatment here: oral pan-JAK inhibitor, 5-10 mg twice daily. Following RNA extraction, reverse transcription yielded cDNA that acted as the sequencing template. Sequencing was performed with immunoSEQ multiplex PCR; in TCRdb, only in-frame clones are kept and a portion is missing. The data contain over 150,000 clones, more than 55% of them seen just once; the ten biggest clones take up approximately 3.3%. Turning to this clone: The same CDR3 also results from other DNA sequences found in this sample.

The TCR originated in a human donor with alopecia areata. Source: CD4+ T cells sorted from blood, taken at week 4, from a patient treated with tofacitinib.

CDR3 DNA sequence: TGTGCCAGCAGTTACCAAGAGACCCAGTACTTC. Translating it yields CASSYQETQYF. The gene calls are TRBV2 and TRBJ2-5; D gene ambiguous. The CDR3 spans 11 residues. Looked up from germline, CDR1 is SNHLY and CDR2 is FYNNEI. Between the trimmed V and J ends, which lost 5 bases and 0 bases, there was a span of 1 base.